Listed below are T cell receptor beta chains from one sample, sequenced in a study of beta chain features in type 1 diabetes. The protocol was immunoSEQ multiplex PCR, while the TCRdb copy is restricted to in-frame clones and leaves out a portion. The sample lists approximately 16,000 clones, 60% to 75% occurring once. The source material was stem cell memory CD4+ T cells from blood. The receptors were gathered from a man younger than 45 with type 1 diabetes. The conserved cysteine and the conserved F or W are not part of the CDR3 here. Size is stated for part of the rows, as once, few or many counts, or as a class when the clone is expanded.

v_gene,abundance,j_gene,CDR3aa
TRBV18,few,TRBJ2-5,ASSPYRGLGETQY
TRBV5-1,.,TRBJ1-3,ASSLTPGNTIY
TRBV29-1,.,TRBJ2-1,SVSSGGLYNEQF
TRBV18,.,TRBJ2-7,ASSLRSSGGPYEQY
TRBV7-6,.,TRBJ2-5,ASSSRVAETQY
TRBV11-2,.,TRBJ2-5,ASSSLGQGSSETQY
TRBV7-2,.,TRBJ2-7,ASSYLPLGTGAYEQY
TRBV5-1,once,TRBJ2-3,ASSSLTSGGAGDTQY
TRBV18,.,TRBJ2-7,ASSRGTSVGYEQY
TRBV7-2,once,TRBJ1-2,ASSVQGVGGYT
TRBV30,.,TRBJ2-5,AWADRGQTQY